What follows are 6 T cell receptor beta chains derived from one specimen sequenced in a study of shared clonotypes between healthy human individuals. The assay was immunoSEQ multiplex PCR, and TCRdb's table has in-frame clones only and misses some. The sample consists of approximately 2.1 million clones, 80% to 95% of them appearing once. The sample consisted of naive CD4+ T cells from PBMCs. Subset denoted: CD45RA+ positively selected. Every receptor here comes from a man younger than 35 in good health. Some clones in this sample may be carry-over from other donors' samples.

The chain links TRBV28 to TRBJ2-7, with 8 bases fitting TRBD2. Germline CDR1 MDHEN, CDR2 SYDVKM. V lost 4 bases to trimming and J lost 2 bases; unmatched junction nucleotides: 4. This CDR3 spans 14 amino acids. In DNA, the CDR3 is TGTGCCAGCAGTTCCGGGGGGGGAACCTACGAGCAGTACTTC. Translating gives CASSSGGGTYEQYF. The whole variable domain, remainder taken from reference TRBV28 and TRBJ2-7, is DVKVTQSSRYLVKRTGEKVFLECVQDMDHENMFWYRQDPGLGLRLIYFSYDVKMKEKGDIPEGYSVSREKKERFSLILESASTNQTSMYLCASSSGGGTYEQYFGPGTRLTVT.

In nucleotides, the CDR3 is TGCGCCAGCAGCCAAGCCGAGCTAGCCACCGGGGAGCTGTTTTTT. It specifies CASSQAELATGELFF. The chain combines TRBV4-1 with TRBJ2-2, with D possibly TRBD2 on 5 matching bases. The CDR3 totals 15 residues. V lost 1 base and J 4 bases, leaving 10 bases between the germline ends. CDR1 and CDR2 from the germline V gene are MGHRA and YSYEKL.

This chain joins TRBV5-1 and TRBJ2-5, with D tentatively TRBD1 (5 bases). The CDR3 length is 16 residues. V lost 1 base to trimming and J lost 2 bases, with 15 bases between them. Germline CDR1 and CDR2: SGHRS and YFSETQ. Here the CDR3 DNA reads TGCGCCAGCAGCTTGCCGCAGGGCAATATACAAGAGACCCAGTACTTC. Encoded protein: CASSLPQGNIQETQYF.

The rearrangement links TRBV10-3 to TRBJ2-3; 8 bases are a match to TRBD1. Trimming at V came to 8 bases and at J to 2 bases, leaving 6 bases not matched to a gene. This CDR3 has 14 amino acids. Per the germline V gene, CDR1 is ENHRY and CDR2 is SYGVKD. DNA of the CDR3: TGTGCCATCCAAGACAGGGGATACACAGATACGCAGTATTTT. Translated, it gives CAIQDRGYTDTQYF.

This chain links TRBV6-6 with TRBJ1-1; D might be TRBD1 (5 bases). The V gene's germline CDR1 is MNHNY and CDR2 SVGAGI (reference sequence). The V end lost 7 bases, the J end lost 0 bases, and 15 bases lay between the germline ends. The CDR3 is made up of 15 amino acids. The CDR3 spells CASNGAQGVNTEAFF. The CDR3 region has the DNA TGTGCCAGCAACGGAGCCCAGGGCGTGAACACTGAAGCTTTCTTT.

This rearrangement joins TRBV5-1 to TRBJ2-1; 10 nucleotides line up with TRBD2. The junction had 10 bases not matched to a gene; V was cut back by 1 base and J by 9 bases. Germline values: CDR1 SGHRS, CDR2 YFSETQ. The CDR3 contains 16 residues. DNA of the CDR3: TGCGCCAGCAGCTTGTCCCCAGCGGGAGGGCCTAGTGAGCAGTTCTTC. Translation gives CASSLSPAGGPSEQFF.